This T cell receptor (beta chain) is drawn from a study of technical replicates of blood from a few donors (TCRdb year 2017). About this clone: Its antigen is currently not known. No much larger clone exists at a distance of one base, and base qualities are not known.

CDR3 length: 15 amino acids, cysteine to phenylalanine. Of all the DNA, just the CDR3 is kept, 45 bases in frame from base 1. CDR1 and CDR2 are read off the germline V gene as MGHRA and YSYEKL. V is cut back by 5 bases and J by 2 bases, with 8 bases in the junction unmatched. Libraries were made using the immunoSEQ multiplex PCR assay. TCRdb provides this immuneACCESS table in a form limited to in-frame rearrangements. Some clones are lacking; in checked studies, under half of them reflect an unresolved V gene, and why the rest are absent is not known. Counted in this sample were tens of thousands of clones; roughly 89% of them appeared once. Of the sample, around 0.37% falls within the top ten clones.

The sequence joins TRBV4-1 to TRBJ2-7; 8 junctional bases match TRBD1. The origin of this receptor is a human donor in good health. The specimen sequenced was T cells isolated from PBMCs. The DNA is as follows: TGCGCCAGCAGCATCAGACAGGGGCCAACCTACGAGCAGTACTTC. It encodes CASSIRQGPTYEQYF.